This T cell receptor beta chain was sequenced during a study of shared clonotypes between healthy human individuals. Study results and caveats: Depth of sequencing was expected to influence donor clonotype sharing.

Per the authors' pipeline: Junction-only sequences without quality scores came from ImmunoSEQ, so filtering differed. Only in-frame clones appear in the TCRdb table, and some are missing; sequencing was by immunoSEQ multiplex PCR. The V and J calls and clone size come from that table; D and trimming were worked out from the DNA. The table includes 2 million to 2.5 million clones, just over 90% detected once. Germline loops: CDR1 SEHNR, CDR2 FQNEAQ (reference sequence). Trimming took 3 bases from V and 1 from J, leaving 16 bases between them. There are 16 residues in the CDR3. Donors, healthy HIV-negative adults, lacked recent acute infections or vaccinations. In regard to this clone: The antigen is not known.

The chain uses TRBV7-9 and TRBJ2-7, with a possible D match to TRBD2 (6 bases). Material for sequencing was naive CD4+ T cells from PBMCs. The subset denotes: CD45RA+ positively selected. This TCR came from a man between 18 and 29 years old in good health. Some clones in this sample may be carry-over from other donors' samples. CDR3 in DNA: TGTGCCAGCAGCTTCCTTAGGTTAGCGGAGTCCTACGAGCAGTACTTC. Amino acids: CASSFLRLAESYEQYF.